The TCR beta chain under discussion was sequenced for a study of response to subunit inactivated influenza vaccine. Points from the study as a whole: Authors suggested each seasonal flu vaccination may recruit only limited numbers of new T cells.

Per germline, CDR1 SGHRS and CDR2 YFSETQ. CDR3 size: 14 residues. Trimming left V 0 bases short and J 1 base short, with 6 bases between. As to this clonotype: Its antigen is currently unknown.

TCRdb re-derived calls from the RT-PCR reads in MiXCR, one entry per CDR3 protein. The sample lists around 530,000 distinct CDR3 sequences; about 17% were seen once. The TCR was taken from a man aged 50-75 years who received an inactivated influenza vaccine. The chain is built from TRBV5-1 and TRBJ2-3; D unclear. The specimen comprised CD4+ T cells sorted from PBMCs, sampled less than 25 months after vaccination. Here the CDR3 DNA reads TGCGCCAGCAGCTTGGTTTGGGGCACAGATACGCAGTATTTT. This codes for CASSLVWGTDTQYF.